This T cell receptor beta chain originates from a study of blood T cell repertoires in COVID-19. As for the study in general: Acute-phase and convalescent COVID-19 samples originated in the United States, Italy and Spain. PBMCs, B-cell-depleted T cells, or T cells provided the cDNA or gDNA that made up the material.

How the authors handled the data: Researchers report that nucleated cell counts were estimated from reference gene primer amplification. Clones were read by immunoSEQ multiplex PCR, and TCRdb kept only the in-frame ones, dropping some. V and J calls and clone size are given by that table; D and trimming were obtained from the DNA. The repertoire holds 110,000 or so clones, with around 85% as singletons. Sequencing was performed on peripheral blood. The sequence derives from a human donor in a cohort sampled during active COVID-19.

The CDR3 spells CATSDLGAPAVRGNTIYF. Written as DNA, the CDR3 is TGTGCCACCAGTGATTTGGGGGCCCCAGCAGTGCGCGGAAACACCATATATTTT. The chain couples TRBV24-1 to TRBJ1-3; weak D call: TRBD1 (5 bases). Germline V gene data show CDR1 as KGHDR and CDR2 as SFDVKD. With 0 bases removed from V and 4 bases from J, the gap between germline ends came to 18 bases. There are 18 residues in the CDR3.